This entry lists 5 T cell receptor beta chains sequenced from one sample in a study of blood T cell repertoires in COVID-19. Sequenced by immunoSEQ multiplex PCR; TCRdb stores in-frame clones only, minus some. Of more than 150,000 clones in the sample, around four fifths are singletons; the top ten hold approximately 2.9%. Source material: peripheral blood. These receptors came from a woman between 55 and 75 years old with acute or convalescent COVID-19.

The V gene is TRBV9, the J gene TRBJ1-1, with TRBD1 matching 8 bases. CDR1 and CDR2 (germline): SGDLS, YYNGEE. The J segment lost 2 bases and the V segment lost 3 bases, leaving 9 bases of the junction unmatched. The CDR3 has 16 amino acids. The CDR3 here is CASSARLDRDNTEAFF. As DNA, the CDR3 is TGTGCCAGCAGCGCTCGCTTGGACAGGGATAACACTGAAGCTTTCTTT.

V is TRBV19 and J is TRBJ1-2, with 7 positions matching TRBD1. CDR1 and CDR2 (germline): LNHDA, SQIVND (reference sequence). The V and J ends lost 5 bases and 7 bases, in that order; junction bases with no gene match: 19. The CDR3 length is 17 residues. CDR3 coding DNA: TGTGCCAGTAGTTTGTCCCGGGACAGTGAGGGTGGTTCTGGCTACACCTTC. Protein product: CASSLSRDSEGGSGYTF.

This clone turned up a few times. This chain uses TRBV15 with TRBJ1-5; a weak D match, TRBD1 (6 bases). CDR3 length equals 17 residues. Trimming left V 0 bases short and J 9 bases short, with 21 bases between. Germline V lookup: CDR1 LNHNV, CDR2 YYDKDF (reference sequence). This CDR3 is CATSRDQAGANKGPQHF. DNA for the CDR3: TGTGCCACCAGCAGAGATCAGGCAGGGGCCAACAAAGGGCCCCAGCATTTT.

This clone was observed once. Here the CDR3 DNA reads TGCGCCAGCAGCCAAGAAAAGGGGGCTAGGTATGGCTACACCTTC. It specifies CASSQEKGARYGYTF. The chain employs TRBV4-3 and TRBJ1-2; 7 bases agree with TRBD1. This CDR3 has 15 residues. Trimming removed 0 bases from V and 5 bases from J; junction bases left unmatched: 6. In germline, CDR1 is LGHNA, CDR2 YSLEER.

The rearrangement links TRBV6-6 to TRBJ1-6, with 9 positions matching TRBD1. Germline V gene data show CDR1 as MNHNY and CDR2 as SVGAGI (reference sequence). The J segment lost 8 bases and the V segment lost 7 bases, leaving 9 bases of the junction unmatched. The CDR3 contains 15 residues. The CDR3 sequence: CASTITGTGYSPLHF. For the CDR3, the DNA is TGTGCCAGCACCATCACCGGGACAGGGTATTCACCCCTCCACTTT.